This T cell receptor beta chain was sequenced during a study of cytomegalovirus exposure and HLA in healthy donors (dated by TCRdb to about 2017). For the study in its entirety: According to an earlier analysis of 587 of the donors, some 180 million T cells yielded 117 million unique TCR beta sequences and about 280 Gb of sequence data. Approximately 300 gigabases of sequencing data and approximately 91 million unique TCR sequences made up an early release that covered 500 to 700 HLA-typed donors. Among the roughly 400 genotyped donors, approximately 81% belonged to the genetic ancestry cluster associated with self-reported Caucasian donors. The study aimed to test whether signatures of past pathogen exposure could be identified by cataloging public T cell receptors. Using immunosequencing, the study profiled T cell repertoires from fewer than 850 subjects and related those repertoires to cytomegalovirus serostatus. Along with the approximately 650-subject first cohort, a separate validation cohort of 120 different subjects was used. To predict cytomegalovirus infection status, the study brought together high-throughput TCR immunosequencing, statistical association of individual TCRs with disease status, and machine learning. A later analysis re-analyzed previously published TCR beta repertoires from about 730 donors and added high-resolution HLA genotyping to study TCR occurrence patterns. In the later analysis, no new phenotypic data were used to find candidate immune exposures; instead, reliance was placed on TCR beta sequences and their occurrence across donors. An earlier analysis of 587 of the donors used high-throughput TCR beta sequencing to judge whether each TCR beta V gene segment behaved as functional or pseudogenic. Donor age, sex, ethnicity and CMV serostatus were collected together with the repertoire data. In a later genetic analysis, genome-wide SNP genotypes for about three fifths of the roughly 670 donors were used, and that subset was treated as a discovery cohort. All discovery cohort repertoires had been generated on a single sequencing platform. Both class I and class II loci were covered by HLA typing, at four-digit resolution. The number of donors typed differed by locus, with about 629-630 for A, B, C, DRB1 and DQB1, more than 500 for DQA1, under 610 for DPA1, and some 440 for DPB1. Roughly 5 DR-DQ haplotypes were treated as single units for association and clustering because of strong linkage in the cohort. Among about 410 genotyped donors of the cohort, an average of around 250,000 unique TCR beta nucleotide sequences was sequenced per donor, of which 15% to 20% were non-productive. The full study reports these points: A later analysis found that most CMV-associated TCR beta chains appeared HLA-restricted, with HLA associations seemingly driven largely by CMV exposure. In a later analysis, HLA-associated TCR beta chains were found to be more clonally expanded and to have lower generation probabilities than equally common non-associated chains. A further reported finding was that TCR beta sequences accurately predicted the HLA-A and HLA-B alleles for most subjects in the first cohort. In vitro tests confirmed that three of the cytomegalovirus-associated TCR beta chains recognize cytomegalovirus antigens. In both the original and validation cohorts, the classifier was reported to diagnose cytomegalovirus status with high specificity and sensitivity. According to a later analysis, TCR association rates differed among HLA loci, with DRB1 alleles showing the most associated TCRs and HLA-C alleles showing the fewest. A cluster of highly shared sequence variants was judged likely to be a technical artifact of the sequencing pipeline. When HLA alleles, especially DR and DQ, strongly co-occurred, attributing TCR associations to individual alleles was difficult. In a later genetic analysis, fewer N-insertions in productive TCRs were reported among donors in an Asian-associated ancestry cluster than the roughly 700-donor mean. For the cohort, immune exposure information was limited to CMV serostatus. Only TCR beta chains were sequenced in this cohort, and the absence of alpha or paired-chain data limited detectable features. Because some donors lacked HLA typing at each locus, the association tests relied only on the typed subset. The study listed 164 TCR beta chains as associated with cytomegalovirus. Broadly in line with IMGT annotations, most TCR beta V segments showed up in productive rearrangements about 87% or about 30% of the time in an earlier analysis of approximately 640 of the donors. Linkage disequilibrium might explain the correlated functional status among segregating V segments, but an unknown experimental factor could not be ruled out. Over 15 rarely observed V segments, including chromosome 9 orphons, were excluded from the earlier analysis of 550 to 700 of the donors because counts were too low. While some public TCRs were present in many individuals, most TCR sequences turned up only very rarely across donors. Some IMGT-functional V segments, including TRBV6-2 and TRBV6-3, could not be told apart with the 87-base-pair reads, so those segments were excluded. A later analysis associated about 17,000 TCR beta sequences with specific HLA alleles at a false discovery rate of 0.05. According to a later analysis, parvovirus B19, influenza, CMV and Epstein-Barr virus appeared linked to several top co-occurrence clusters. Roughly uniform sequencing depth across donors was assumed in presence/absence analyses, although this assumption may not hold. V-gene and J-gene trimming of TCR beta chains was associated with a missense DCLRE1C variant in a later genetic analysis, and the association was replicated in an independent cohort. According to the authors, the approach could potentially be generalized to other disease states and immunological phenotypes.

The cohort consisted of 650 to 700 healthy bone marrow donors. Cohort members were all nominally healthy when sampled, although unrecorded immune exposures were likely present. The donor tested CMV seronegative, placing the donor among the roughly 340 seronegative members of the cohort. Every donor gave a peripheral blood sample, and the peripheral blood mononuclear cells from that sample were used for TCR beta sequencing. The Qiagen DNeasy Blood Extraction Kit was used to extract genomic DNA from the blood cell samples. Comment on this clone: Its cognate antigen has yet to be identified. No base qualities exist here, and no much larger clone lies one base off it.

Receptor amplification or capture employed the immunoSEQ multiplex PCR assay. For the multiplex PCR, a mixture combining 60 forward primers for TCR Vbeta segments and 13 reverse primers for TCR Jbeta segments was used. The CDR3 region of rearranged TCR beta genes was amplified from genomic DNA by a multiplex PCR assay. Amplified TCR beta libraries were sequenced as 87-base-pair reads on the Illumina HiSeq System. For the original study's pipeline: A later analysis tallied around 80 million unique TCR beta chains across the 666 repertoires, and approximately 12 million of those chains were shared by two or more donors. A nearest-neighbor algorithm error-corrected the raw reads and collapsed the reads into unique sequences, merging closely related sequences to remove PCR and sequencing errors. To assign V, D and J gene segments, CDR3 sequences were aligned to IMGT reference sequences. Each retained sequence needed at least a six-nucleotide match to both a V gene segment and a J gene segment. A rearrangement counted as productive if the CDR3 had no stop codons and remained in frame with V and J, and every other rearrangement counted as non-productive. CDR3 was defined according to IMGT convention as the region running from the second conserved V-encoded cysteine to the conserved J-encoded phenylalanine. In an earlier analysis of just under 600 of the donors, sequences lacking an unambiguous match to a single V gene segment were excluded. An earlier analysis of fewer than 650 of the donors classified V segments as functional when productive rearrangements were above 56.7% and as segregating when the standard deviation between donors was above 5%. A statistical classification framework was built for diagnosing cytomegalovirus status from the catalog of TCR beta chain sequences. A later analysis assigned V and J genes by comparing TCR nucleotide sequences with IMGT/GENE-DB human TR gene sequences. In a later analysis, CDR3 sequences and most-parsimonious VDJ recombination scenarios were assigned using the TCRdist pipeline. A later analysis defined each TCR beta chain by its CDR3 amino acid sequence plus V-gene family, and excluded reads lacking a unique V-gene family. To address suspected cross-contamination and a sequencing artifact, a later analysis removed roughly 580 highly shared, low-generation-probability nucleotide sequences. In a later analysis, a clonal expansion index was calculated for each public chain from normalized within-repertoire ranks of inferred template counts. In a later analysis, generation probabilities were computed with a VDJ recombination model fitted to out-of-frame rearrangements, and the resulting probabilities were checked against IGoR. A later analysis scored TCR-TCR, TCR-HLA and TCR-CMV co-occurrence with hypergeometric tests, applying a repertoire-size bias correction to TCR pairs. To estimate false discovery rates, a later analysis permuted the HLA or CMV assignments 20 times. In a later analysis, co-occurring TCRs were grouped using DBSCAN, and TCRdist sequence similarity was added for clustering within HLA-allele-positive subsets. Repertoires with fewer than 30,000 or more than 120,000 public chains, plus five repertoires with anomalous nucleotide sharing, were excluded from co-occurrence clustering. TCRdb took over this immuneACCESS table, retaining in-frame rearrangements with V and J assigned. Such tables are incomplete; in checked studies, under half of the missing clones stem from an unresolved V gene, and the remainder is unexplained. V, J and clone size are taken as reported in that table, and D and trimming were inferred from the DNA itself. The sample records roughly 180,000 clones, less than 80% of which are singletons. Clones ranked in the top ten supply around 1.6% of the sample.

Trimming takes 7 bases off V and 10 bases off J; junction bases not matched to a gene: 8. The germline V gene encodes CDR1 MNHEY and CDR2 SMNVEV (reference sequence). The CDR3 starts with the cysteine, ends with the phenylalanine, and has 14 residues. CDR3 DNA is the only sequence kept; it has 42 bases, read in frame from the first base. The clonotype was recovered from a man between 18 and 29 years old in good health and CMV-seronegative. The specimen sequenced was PBMCs. The chain couples TRBV27 to TRBJ1-6; TRBD1 matches 9 bases in the middle. The DNA sequence is given as TGTGCCAGCACCTCGGGACAGGGATACTCACCCCTCCACTTT. Translated, it reads CASTSGQGYSPLHF.